Reported below is one T cell receptor (beta chain). Documented treatment: over 15 received Ad26.COV2.S at low or high dose, single or two shots; several received placebo; per-sample allocation not given. Samples came from day 63 after the first vaccine or placebo injection. The data derive from a study of Ad26.COV2.S vaccination and SARS-CoV-2 variants. About the research overall: Recipients of Ad26.COV2.S got it intramuscularly, once or twice 56 days apart.

Data came from immunoSEQ multiplex PCR; TCRdb stores just in-frame clones and leaves some out. The sample carries around 300,000 clones, 80% to 90% recorded once. The CDR3 consists of 15 residues. Germline lookup yields CDR1 MNHEY and CDR2 SVGAGI. The V and J ends lost 7 bases and 9 bases, in that order; junction bases with no gene match: 10. This material consisted of peripheral blood, taken in a trial of Ad26.COV2.S vaccine versus placebo. The genes are TRBV6-5 and TRBJ2-1; 12 bases align to TRBD2. The TCR was taken from a person aged 18 to 59 who received the Ad26.COV2.S COVID-19 vaccine or a placebo. The CDR3 DNA is TGTGCCAGCAAGACCCTAGCGGGGGGGCGAAGTGAGCAGTTCTTC. It translates to CASKTLAGGRSEQFF.